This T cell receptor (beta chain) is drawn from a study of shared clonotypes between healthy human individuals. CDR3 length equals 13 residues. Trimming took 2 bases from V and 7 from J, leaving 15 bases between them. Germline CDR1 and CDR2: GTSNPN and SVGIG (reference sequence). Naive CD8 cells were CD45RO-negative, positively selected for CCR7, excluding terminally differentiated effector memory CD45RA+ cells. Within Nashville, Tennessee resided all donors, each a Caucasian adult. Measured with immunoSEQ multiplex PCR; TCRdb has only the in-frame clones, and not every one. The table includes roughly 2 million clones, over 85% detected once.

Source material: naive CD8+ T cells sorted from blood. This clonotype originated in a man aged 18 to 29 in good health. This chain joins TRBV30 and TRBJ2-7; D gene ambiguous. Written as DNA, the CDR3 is TGTGCCTGGAGTACTGGACGACTTGGAGAGCAGTACTTC. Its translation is CAWSTGRLGEQYF. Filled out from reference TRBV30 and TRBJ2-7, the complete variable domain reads SQTIHQWPATLVQPVGSPLSLECTVEGTSNPNLYWYRQAAGRGLQLLFYSVGIGQISSEVPQNLSASRPQDRQFILSSKKLLLSDSGFYLCAWSTGRLGEQYFGPGTRLTVT.